A single sample is the source of the 10 T cell receptor beta chains below, sequenced in a study of T cell repertoires in cytomegalovirus infection. Each CDR3 protein is one row after TCRdb ran MiXCR on the reads. Of a few hundred thousand distinct CDR3 sequences detected, 15% to 20% appear once; the ten largest clones hold 12%. Specimen: PBMCs. The receptors shown here come from a human donor in good health (CMV status not recorded). Some clones in this sample may be carry-over from other donors' samples.

The chain is built from TRBV6-6 and TRBJ1-5; no clear D gene. V was clipped by 6 bases and J by 1 base, with 13 bases between them. Germline assignment: CDR1 MNHNY and CDR2 SVGAGI (reference sequence). The CDR3 extends over 15 amino acids. The CDR3 region has the DNA TGTGCCAGCAGCCAACGGGGATTAAGCAATCAGCCCCAGCATTTT. Its translation is CASSQRGLSNQPQHF.

V usage is TRBV5-6 and J usage is TRBJ1-6; possibly TRBD1 for D (5 bases). Germline V gives CDR1 SGHDT, CDR2 YYEEEE. The V end lost 3 bases, the J end lost 8 bases, and 12 bases lay between the germline ends. This CDR3 has 14 amino acids. Here the CDR3 reads CASSSGTLYSPLHF. The CDR3 coding sequence is TGTGCCAGCAGCTCCGGGACTCTCTATTCACCCCTCCACTTT.

This clonotype was picked up many times. This chain links TRBV12-3 or TRBV12-4 with TRBJ2-5; D gene unclear. CDR3 size: 12 residues. The V gene lost 6 bases and the J gene lost 3 bases, with 8 bases spanning the gap. CDR3 bases: TGTGCCAGCAGCATGGTAAAAGAGACCCAGTACTTC. Residues: CASSMVKETQYF.

The V and J genes are TRBV7-2 and TRBJ2-1, with 9 bases that match TRBD1. The CDR3 runs 15 residues. Germline CDR1 SGHTA, CDR2 FQGNSA. The ends lost 1 base at V and 5 bases at J; junction bases unmatched: 3. The CDR3 DNA reads as TGTGCCAGCAGCTTAGACAGGGGGCCGAACAATGAGCAGTTCTTC. This encodes CASSLDRGPNNEQFF.

Notes on this clonotype: This may be a read error: a much more frequent sequence differs by one nucleotide. The rearrangement uses TRBV7-6 and TRBJ1-4; 7 bases map to TRBD1. This CDR3 region has 15 residues. After removal of 8 bases from V and 3 bases from J, the junction contained 9 bases not matched to a gene. Germline V gene data show CDR1 as SGHVS and CDR2 as FNYEAQ. In DNA form, the CDR3 reads TGTGCCAGCGGCCTACGGACAGGACCTAATGAAAAACTGTTTTTT. This translates into CASGLRTGPNEKLFF.

The chain combines TRBV20-1 with TRBJ1-1; no clear D gene. Germline assignment: CDR1 DFQATT and CDR2 SNEGSKA (reference sequence). Trimming stripped 3 bases from V and 0 bases from J, with 8 bases between. This CDR3 has 13 residues. CDR3 sequence reads: CSASSGMNTEAFF. CDR3 coding DNA: TGCAGTGCTAGCTCGGGTATGAACACTGAAGCTTTCTTT.

At least ten counts were recorded for this clonotype. The chain links TRBV7-9 to TRBJ2-7; no clear D gene. Germline lookup yields CDR1 SEHNR and CDR2 FQNEAQ (reference sequence). There are 16 residues in the CDR3. With 1 base removed from V and 0 bases from J, the gap between germline ends came to 13 bases. Here the CDR3 reads CASSLVGSGDSYEQYF. The CDR3, as DNA: TGTGCCAGCAGCTTAGTAGGCTCGGGTGACTCCTACGAGCAGTACTTC.

The chain joins TRBV4-1 to TRBJ1-5; D is ambiguous. In germline, CDR1 is MGHRA, CDR2 YSYEKL. V was trimmed by 1 base and J by 2 bases, leaving 12 bases between them. The CDR3 is 16 residues long. Here the CDR3 DNA reads TGCGCCAGCAGCCAAGTACTGGACCCGCGCAATCAGCCCCAGCATTTT. This sequence encodes CASSQVLDPRNQPQHF.

The chain employs TRBV20-1 and TRBJ1-2; the match to TRBD1 covers 11 bases. CDR3 length equals 13 residues. The junction had 1 base not matched to a gene; V was cut back by 5 bases and J by 2 bases. Germline loops: CDR1 DFQATT, CDR2 SNEGSKA (reference sequence). This chain's CDR3 is CSAWTGGNYGYTF. Written as DNA, the CDR3 is TGCAGTGCTTGGACAGGGGGCAACTATGGCTACACCTTC.

This clonotype was picked up a small number of times. V gene TRBV20-1 combines with J gene TRBJ1-2; no firm D call. The CDR3 consists of 11 residues. Germline values: CDR1 DFQATT, CDR2 SNEGSKA (reference sequence). Deletions cut 8 bases from V and 6 bases from J, with 13 bases between. CDR3 nucleotides: TGCAGTAACCGCTGGGCTAATGGCTACACCTTC. Protein: CSNRWANGYTF.